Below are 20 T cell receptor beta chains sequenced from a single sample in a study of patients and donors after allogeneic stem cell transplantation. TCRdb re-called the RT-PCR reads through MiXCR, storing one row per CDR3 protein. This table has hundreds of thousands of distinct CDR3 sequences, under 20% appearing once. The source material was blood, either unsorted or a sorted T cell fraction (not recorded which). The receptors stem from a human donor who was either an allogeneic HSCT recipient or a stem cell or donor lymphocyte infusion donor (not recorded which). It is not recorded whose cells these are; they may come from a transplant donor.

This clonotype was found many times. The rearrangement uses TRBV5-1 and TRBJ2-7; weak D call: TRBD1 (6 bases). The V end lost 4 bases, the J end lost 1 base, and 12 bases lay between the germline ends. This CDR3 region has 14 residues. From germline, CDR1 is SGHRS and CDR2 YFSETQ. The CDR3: CASSPPGTSYEQYF. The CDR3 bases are TGCGCCAGCAGCCCGCCAGGGACATCCTACGAGCAGTACTTC.

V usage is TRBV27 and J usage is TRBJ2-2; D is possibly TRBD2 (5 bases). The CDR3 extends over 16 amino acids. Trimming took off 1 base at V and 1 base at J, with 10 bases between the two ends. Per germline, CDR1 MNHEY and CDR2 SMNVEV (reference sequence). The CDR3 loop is CASSLFNGMNTGELFF. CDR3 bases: TGTGCCAGCAGTTTATTTAACGGGATGAACACCGGGGAGCTGTTTTTT.

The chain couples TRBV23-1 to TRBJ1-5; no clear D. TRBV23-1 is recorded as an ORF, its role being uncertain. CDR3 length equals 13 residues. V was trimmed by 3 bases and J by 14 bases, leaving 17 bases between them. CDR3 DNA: TGCGCCAGCAGTCACCCGCGCCCCCCGGAGGAGCATTTT. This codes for CASSHPRPPEEHF.

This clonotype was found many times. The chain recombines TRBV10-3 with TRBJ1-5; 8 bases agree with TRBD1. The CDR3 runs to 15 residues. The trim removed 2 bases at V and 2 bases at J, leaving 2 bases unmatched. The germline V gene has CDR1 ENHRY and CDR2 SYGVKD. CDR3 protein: CAISEGQGGNQPQHF. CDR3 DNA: TGTGCCATCAGTGAGGGACAGGGAGGCAATCAGCCCCAGCATTTT.

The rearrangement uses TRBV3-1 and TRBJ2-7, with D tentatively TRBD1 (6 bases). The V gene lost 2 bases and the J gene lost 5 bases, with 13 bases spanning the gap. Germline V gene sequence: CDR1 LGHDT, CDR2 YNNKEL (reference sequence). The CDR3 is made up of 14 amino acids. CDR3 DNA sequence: TGTGCCAGCAGCCAAAGACCAGGGGACGACGAGCAGTACTTC. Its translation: CASSQRPGDDEQYF.

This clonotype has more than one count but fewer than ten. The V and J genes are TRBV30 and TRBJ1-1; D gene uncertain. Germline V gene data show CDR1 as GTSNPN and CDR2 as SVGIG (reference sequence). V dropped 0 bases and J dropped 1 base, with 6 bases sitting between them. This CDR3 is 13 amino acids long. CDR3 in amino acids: CAWSVRENTEAFF. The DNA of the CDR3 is TGTGCCTGGAGTGTACGGGAGAACACTGAAGCTTTCTTT.

The CDR3, as DNA: TGTGCCAGCAGCGTAGAACTAGCGGGAGTTAAGAATGAGCAGTTCTTC. Translating it yields CASSVELAGVKNEQFF. The chain recombines TRBV9 with TRBJ2-1; 11 bases match TRBD2. With 0 bases clipped from V and 7 bases from J, the junction kept 6 bases outside the gene matches. CDR3 length equals 16 residues. The germline gives CDR1 SGDLS, CDR2 YYNGEE.

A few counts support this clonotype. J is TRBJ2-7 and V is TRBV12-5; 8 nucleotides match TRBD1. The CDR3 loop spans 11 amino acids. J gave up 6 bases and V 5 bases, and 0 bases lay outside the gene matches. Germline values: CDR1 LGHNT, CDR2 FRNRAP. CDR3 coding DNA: TGTGCTAGTGGTACAGGGGGCGAGCAGTACTTC. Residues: CASGTGGEQYF.

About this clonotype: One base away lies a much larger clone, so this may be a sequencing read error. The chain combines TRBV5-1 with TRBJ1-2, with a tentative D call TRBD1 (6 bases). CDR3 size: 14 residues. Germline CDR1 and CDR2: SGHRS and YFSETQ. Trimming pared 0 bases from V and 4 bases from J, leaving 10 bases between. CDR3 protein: CASSLGQAVYGYTF. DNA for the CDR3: TGCGCCAGCAGCTTGGGACAGGCGGTCTATGGCTACACCTTC.

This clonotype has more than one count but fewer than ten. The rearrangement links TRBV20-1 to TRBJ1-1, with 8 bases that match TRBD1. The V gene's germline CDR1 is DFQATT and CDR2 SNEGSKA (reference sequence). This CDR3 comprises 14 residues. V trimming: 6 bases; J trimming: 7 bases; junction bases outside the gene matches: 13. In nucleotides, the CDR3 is TGCAGTGCGAACCAGAGGACAGGGAGAATTGAAGCTTTCTTT. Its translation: CSANQRTGRIEAFF.

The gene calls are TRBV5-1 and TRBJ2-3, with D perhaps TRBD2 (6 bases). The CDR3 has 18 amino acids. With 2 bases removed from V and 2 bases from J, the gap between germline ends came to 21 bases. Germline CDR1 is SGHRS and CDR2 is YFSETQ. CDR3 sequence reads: CASSFYRGGLPNTDTQYF. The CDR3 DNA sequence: TGCGCCAGCAGCTTCTATCGGGGAGGACTCCCCAACACAGATACGCAGTATTTT.

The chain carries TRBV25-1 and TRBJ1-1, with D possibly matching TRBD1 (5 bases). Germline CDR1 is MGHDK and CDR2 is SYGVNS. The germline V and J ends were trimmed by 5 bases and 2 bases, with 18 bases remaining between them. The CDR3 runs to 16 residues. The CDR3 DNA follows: TGTGCCAGCAGTATGGGCTCAGGGAGGTTAAACACTGAAGCTTTCTTT. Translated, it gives CASSMGSGRLNTEAFF.

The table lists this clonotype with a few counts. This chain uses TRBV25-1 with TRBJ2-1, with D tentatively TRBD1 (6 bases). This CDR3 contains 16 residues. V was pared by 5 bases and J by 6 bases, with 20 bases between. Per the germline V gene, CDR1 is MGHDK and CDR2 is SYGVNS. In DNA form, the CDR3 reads TGTGCCAGCAGTCCACCCGGGACATGGCGCGGCAATGAGCAGTTCTTC. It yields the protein CASSPPGTWRGNEQFF.

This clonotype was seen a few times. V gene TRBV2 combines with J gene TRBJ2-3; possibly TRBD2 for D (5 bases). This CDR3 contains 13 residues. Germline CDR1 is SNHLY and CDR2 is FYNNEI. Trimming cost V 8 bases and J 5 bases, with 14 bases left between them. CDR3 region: CASLADSGDTQYF. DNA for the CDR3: TGTGCCAGCCTGGCGGACTCGGGAGATACGCAGTATTTT.

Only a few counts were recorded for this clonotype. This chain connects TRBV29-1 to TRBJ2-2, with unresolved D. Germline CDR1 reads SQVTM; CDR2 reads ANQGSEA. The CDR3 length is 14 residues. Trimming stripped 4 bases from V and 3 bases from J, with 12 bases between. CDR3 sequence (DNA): TGCAGCGTTGCCCCCGGCGATGACACCGGGGAGCTGTTTTTT. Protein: CSVAPGDDTGELFF.

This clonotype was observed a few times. CDR3 sequence (DNA): TGCGCCAGCAGGATCAGCGGGATCTCAGCCAATGAGCAGTTCTTC. Its translation: CASRISGISANEQFF. The chain is built from TRBV5-1 and TRBJ2-1; TRBD2 matches 7 bases. The CDR3 length is 15 residues. The V segment lost 5 bases and the J segment 6 bases; nucleotides outside the gene matches: 11. CDR1 and CDR2 from the germline V gene are SGHRS and YFSETQ.

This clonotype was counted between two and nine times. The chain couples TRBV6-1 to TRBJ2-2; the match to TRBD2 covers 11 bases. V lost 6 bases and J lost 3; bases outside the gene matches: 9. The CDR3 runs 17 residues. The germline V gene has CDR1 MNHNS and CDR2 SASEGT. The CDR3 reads CASRKTPGLADTGELFF. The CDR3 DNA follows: TGTGCCAGCAGAAAAACGCCGGGACTAGCGGACACCGGGGAGCTGTTTTTT.

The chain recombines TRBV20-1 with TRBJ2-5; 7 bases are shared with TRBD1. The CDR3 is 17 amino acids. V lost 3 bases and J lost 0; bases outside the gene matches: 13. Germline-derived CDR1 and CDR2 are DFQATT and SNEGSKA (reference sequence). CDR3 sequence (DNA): TGCAGTGCTAGGAGGGCGGACAGGAGATTTTACCAAGAGACCCAGTACTTC. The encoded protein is CSARRADRRFYQETQYF.

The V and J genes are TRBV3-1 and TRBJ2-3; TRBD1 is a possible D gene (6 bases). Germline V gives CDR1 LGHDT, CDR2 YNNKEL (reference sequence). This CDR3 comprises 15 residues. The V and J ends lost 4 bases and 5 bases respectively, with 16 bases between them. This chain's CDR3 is CASSPQEFRGDTQYF. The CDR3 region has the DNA TGTGCCAGCAGCCCGCAAGAATTCAGGGGAGATACGCAGTATTTT.

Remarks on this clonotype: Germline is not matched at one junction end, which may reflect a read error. CDR3 sequence reads: CTSSLRLAGMGNTEAFF. The CDR3 nucleotides are TGTACCAGCTCCCTCCGGCTGGCAGGGATGGGGAACACTGAAGCTTTCTTT. J is TRBJ1-1 and V is TRBV12-3 or TRBV12-4; possible D gene TRBD1, 5 bases. The CDR3 has 17 residues.